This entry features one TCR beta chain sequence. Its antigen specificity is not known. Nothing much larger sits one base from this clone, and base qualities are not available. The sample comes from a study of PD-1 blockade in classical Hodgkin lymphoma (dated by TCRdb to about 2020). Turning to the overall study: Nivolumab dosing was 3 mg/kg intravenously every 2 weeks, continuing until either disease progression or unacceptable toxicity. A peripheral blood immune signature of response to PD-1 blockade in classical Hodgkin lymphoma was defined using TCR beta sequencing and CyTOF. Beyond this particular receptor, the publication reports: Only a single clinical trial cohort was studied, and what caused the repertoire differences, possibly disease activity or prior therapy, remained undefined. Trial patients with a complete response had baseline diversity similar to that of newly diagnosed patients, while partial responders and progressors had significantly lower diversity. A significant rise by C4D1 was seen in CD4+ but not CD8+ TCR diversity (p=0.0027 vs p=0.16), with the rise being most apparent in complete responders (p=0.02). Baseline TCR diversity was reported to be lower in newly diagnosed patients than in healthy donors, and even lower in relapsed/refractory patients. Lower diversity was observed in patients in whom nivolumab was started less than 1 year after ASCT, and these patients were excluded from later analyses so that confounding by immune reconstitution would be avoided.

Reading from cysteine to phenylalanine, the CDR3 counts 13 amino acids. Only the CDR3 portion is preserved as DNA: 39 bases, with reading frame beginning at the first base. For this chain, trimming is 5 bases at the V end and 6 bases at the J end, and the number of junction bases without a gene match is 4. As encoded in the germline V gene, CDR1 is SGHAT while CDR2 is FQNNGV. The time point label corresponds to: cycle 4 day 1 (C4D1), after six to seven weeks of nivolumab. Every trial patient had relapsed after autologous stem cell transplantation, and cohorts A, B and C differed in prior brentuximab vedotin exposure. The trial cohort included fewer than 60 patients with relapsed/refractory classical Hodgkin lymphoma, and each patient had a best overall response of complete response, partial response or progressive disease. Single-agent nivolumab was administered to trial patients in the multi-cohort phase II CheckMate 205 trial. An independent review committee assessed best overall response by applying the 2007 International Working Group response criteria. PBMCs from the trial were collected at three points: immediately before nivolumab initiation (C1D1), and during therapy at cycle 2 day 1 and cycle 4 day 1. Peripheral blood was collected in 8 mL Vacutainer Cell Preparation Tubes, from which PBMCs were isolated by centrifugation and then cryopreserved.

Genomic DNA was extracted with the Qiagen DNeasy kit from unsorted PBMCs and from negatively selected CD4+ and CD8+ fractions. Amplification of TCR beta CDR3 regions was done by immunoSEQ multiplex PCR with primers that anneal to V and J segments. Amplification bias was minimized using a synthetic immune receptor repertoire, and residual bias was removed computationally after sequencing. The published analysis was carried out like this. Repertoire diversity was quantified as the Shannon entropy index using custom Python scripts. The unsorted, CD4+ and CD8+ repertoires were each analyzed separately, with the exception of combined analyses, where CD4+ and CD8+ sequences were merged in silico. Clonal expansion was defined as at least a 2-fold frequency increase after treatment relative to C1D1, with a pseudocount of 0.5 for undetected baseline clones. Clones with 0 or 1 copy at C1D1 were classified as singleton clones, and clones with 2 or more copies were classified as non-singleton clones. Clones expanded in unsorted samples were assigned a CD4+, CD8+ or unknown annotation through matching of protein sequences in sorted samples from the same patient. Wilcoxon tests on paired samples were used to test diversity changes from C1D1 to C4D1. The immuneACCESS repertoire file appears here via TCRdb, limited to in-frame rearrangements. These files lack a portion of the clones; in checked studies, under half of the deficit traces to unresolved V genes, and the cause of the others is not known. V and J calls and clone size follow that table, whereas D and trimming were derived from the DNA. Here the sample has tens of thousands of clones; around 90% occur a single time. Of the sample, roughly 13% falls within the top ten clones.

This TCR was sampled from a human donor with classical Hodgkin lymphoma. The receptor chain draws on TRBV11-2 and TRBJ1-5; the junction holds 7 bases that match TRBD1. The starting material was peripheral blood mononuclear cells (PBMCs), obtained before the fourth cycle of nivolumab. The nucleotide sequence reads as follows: TGTGCCAGCAGCAGAGACAGGGCTCAGCCCCAGCATTTT. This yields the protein CASSRDRAQPQHF.